Described below is a single T cell receptor (beta chain) sequence and its context. Its antigen is unknown. The sample originates from a study of cytomegalovirus exposure and HLA in healthy donors. Study background: Around 77% of 398 genotyped donors fell in the Caucasian-associated ancestry cluster.

It was with 60 Vbeta and 13 Jbeta primers that the PCR ran. Profiled with immunoSEQ multiplex PCR; TCRdb holds only in-frame clones, not every one. The sample contains 100,000 to 150,000 clones, over 60% of which appear only once. General study results and limits: A few CMV-associated chains proved CMV antigen-specific in vitro. Most observed TCR sequences were rare, whereas some public TCRs were detected in many donors. Later analysis placed DRB1 highest and HLA-C lowest in TCR association rates, which differed by HLA locus.

Sample: PBMCs. This clonotype originated in a female donor in good health and CMV-seronegative.

This chain's CDR3 is CASSQGSGYTNTEAFF. The CDR3 DNA sequence: TGCGCCAGCAGCCAAGGTTCCGGGTACACGAACACTGAAGCTTTCTTT. The chain joins TRBV4-1 to TRBJ1-1; D uncertain. Germline values: CDR1 MGHRA, CDR2 YSYEKL. The CDR3 has 16 amino acids. The V and J ends lost 1 base and 1 base respectively, with 13 bases between them.